This TCR beta chain is drawn from a study of T cells in Graves' hyperthyroidism and ophthalmopathy. Study as a whole: Staff took peripheral blood when the initial diagnosis was made, before any treatment began. General observations from the study: With a median lead of approximately six months before onset, the model predicted ophthalmopathy.

Hyperthyroidism, newly diagnosed and lasting under 2 months, affected patients aged 18 to 65. Thyroid ultrasound, orbital computed tomography, clinical symptoms, and serum thyroxine and TRAb underpinned diagnoses. The CDR3 extends over 15 amino acids. The germline gives CDR1 KGHSH, CDR2 LQKENI. Trimming left V 0 bases short and J 8 bases short, with 14 bases between. TCR beta CDR3 regions were amplified from RNA. Initially, a first-round RT-PCR of the TCR CDR3 employed the HTBI primer set. TCRdb reanalysed the multiplex PCR reads using MiXCR and keeps one entry per CDR3 protein. The repertoire holds fewer than 450,000 distinct CDR3 sequences, with roughly 17% as singletons. This clonotype was detected many times. No antigen is known for it.

V is TRBV18 and J is TRBJ2-1; D not certain. The sequenced sample consisted of blood. This sequence originates from a woman between 25 and 40 years old with Graves' hyperthyroidism that later progressed to Graves' ophthalmopathy. The CDR3 DNA is TGTGCCAGCTCACCACCCTATCAAGGACGGGATGAGCAGTTCTTC. Protein: CASSPPYQGRDEQFF.